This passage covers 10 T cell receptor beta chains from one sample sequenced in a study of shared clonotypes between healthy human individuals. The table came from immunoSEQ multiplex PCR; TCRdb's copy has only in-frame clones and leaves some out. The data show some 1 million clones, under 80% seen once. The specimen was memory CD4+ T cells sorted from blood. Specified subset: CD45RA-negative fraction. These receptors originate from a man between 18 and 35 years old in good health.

The CDR3 here is CAWSSVAYEQYF. The DNA for the CDR3 is TGTGCCTGGAGTTCAGTGGCCTACGAGCAGTACTTC. The chain has TRBV30 and TRBJ2-7; no clear D gene. Looked up from germline, CDR1 is GTSNPN and CDR2 is SVGIG (reference sequence). The CDR3 contains 12 residues. Trimming left V 2 bases short and J 2 bases short, with 7 bases between.

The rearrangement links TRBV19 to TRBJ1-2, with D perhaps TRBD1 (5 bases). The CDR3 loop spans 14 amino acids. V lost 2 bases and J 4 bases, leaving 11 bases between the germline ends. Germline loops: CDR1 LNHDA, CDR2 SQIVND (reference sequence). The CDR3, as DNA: TGTGCCAGTAGTATAACCAGGGACGGCTATGGCTACACCTTC. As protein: CASSITRDGYGYTF.

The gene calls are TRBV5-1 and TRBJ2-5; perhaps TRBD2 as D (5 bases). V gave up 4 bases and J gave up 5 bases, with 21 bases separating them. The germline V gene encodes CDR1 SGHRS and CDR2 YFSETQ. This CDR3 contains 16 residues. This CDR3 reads CASSPTPRGLGETQYF. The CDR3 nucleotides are TGCGCCAGCAGCCCAACGCCCCGGGGTTTGGGGGAGACCCAGTACTTC.

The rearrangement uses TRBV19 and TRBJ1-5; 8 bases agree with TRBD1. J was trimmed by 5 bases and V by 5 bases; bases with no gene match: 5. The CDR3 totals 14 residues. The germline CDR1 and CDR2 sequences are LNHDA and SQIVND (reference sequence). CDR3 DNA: TGTGCCAGTAGTGGACAGGGCCCTTATCAGCCCCAGCATTTT. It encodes CASSGQGPYQPQHF.

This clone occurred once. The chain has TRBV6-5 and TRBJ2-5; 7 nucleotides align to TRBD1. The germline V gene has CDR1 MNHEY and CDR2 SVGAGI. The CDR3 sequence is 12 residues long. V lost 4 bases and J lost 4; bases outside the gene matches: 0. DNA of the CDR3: TGTGCCAGCAGTTGGACAGGAGAGACCCAGTACTTC. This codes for CASSWTGETQYF.

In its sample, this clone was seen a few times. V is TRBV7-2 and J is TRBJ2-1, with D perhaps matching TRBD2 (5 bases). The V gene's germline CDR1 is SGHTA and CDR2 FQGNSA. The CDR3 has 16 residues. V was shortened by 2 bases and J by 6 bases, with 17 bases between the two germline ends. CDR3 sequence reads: CASSLIIGASRNEQFF. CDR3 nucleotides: TGTGCCAGCAGCTTAATCATTGGTGCTAGCCGCAATGAGCAGTTCTTC.

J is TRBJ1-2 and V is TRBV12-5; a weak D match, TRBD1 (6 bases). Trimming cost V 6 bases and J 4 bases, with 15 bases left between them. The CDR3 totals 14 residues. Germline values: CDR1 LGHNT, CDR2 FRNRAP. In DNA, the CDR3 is TGTGCTAGTGGGCCACCGGGACACATCTATGGCTACACCTTC. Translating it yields CASGPPGHIYGYTF.

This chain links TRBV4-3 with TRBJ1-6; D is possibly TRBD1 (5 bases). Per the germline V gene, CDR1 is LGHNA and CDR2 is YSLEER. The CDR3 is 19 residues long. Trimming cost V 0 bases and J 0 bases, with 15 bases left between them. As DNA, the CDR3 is TGCGCCAGCAGCCAAGAGAGGGGAGAGGGAAGCTCCTATAATTCACCCCTCCACTTT. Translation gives CASSQERGEGSSYNSPLHF.

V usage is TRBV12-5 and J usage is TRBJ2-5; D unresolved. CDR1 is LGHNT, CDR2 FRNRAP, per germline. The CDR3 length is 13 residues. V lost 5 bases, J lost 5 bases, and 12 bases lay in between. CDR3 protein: CASGRTQAETQYF. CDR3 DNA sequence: TGTGCTAGTGGTAGGACCCAAGCGGAGACCCAGTACTTC. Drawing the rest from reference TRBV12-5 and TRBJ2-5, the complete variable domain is DARVTQTPRHKVTEMGQEVTMRCQPILGHNTVFWYRQTMMQGLELLAYFRNRAPLDDSGMPKDRFSAEMPDATLATLKIQPSEPRDSAVYFCASGRTQAETQYFGPGTRLLVL.

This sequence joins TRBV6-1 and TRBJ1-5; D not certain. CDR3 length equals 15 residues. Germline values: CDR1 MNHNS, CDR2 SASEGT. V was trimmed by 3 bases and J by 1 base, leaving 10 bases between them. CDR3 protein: CASSELASSNQPQHF. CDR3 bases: TGTGCCAGCAGTGAGCTCGCATCGAGCAATCAGCCCCAGCATTTT.